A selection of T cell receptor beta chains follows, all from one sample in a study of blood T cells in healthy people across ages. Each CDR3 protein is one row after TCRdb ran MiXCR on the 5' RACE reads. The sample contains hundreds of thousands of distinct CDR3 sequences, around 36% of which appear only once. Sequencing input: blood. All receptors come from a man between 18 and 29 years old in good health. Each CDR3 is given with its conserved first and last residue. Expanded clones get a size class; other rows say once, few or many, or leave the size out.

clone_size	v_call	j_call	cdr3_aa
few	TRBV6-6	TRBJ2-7	CASTIYPTGRFEQYF
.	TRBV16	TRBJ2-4	CASSHGTGELAKNIQYF
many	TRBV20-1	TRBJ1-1	CSARELGRGDTEAFF
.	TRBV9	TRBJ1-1	CASSVAAYTEAFF
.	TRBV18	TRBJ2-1	CASSPGAGGPGEQFF
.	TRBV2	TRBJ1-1	CASISRTGVNTEAFF
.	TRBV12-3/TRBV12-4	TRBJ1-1	CASTLSPTGNTEAFF
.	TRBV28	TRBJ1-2	CASRETGTGNYGYTF
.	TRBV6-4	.	CASSARGGVNEQYF
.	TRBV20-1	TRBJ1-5	CSASNRQLSNQPQHF
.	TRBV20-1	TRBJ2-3	CSALPLQGRTDTQYF
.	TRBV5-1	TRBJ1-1	CASRQPGQREAFF
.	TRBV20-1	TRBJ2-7	CSAREGSSYEQYF
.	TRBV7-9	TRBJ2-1	CASSLVRTEVYNEQFF
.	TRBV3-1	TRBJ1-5	CASSLGTGSPPQHF
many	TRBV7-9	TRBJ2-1	CASSLSGTGDEQFF
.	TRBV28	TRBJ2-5	CASSLSGEQETQYF